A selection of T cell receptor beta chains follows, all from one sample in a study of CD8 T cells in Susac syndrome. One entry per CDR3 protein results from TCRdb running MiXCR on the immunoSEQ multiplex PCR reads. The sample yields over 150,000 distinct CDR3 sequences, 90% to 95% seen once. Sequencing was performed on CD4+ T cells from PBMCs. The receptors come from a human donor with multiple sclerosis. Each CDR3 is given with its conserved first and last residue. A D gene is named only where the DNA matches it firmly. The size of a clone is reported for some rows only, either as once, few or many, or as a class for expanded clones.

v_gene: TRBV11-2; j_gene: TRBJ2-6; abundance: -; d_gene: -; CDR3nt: TGTGCCAGCAGCTTCGAGGGGCAGCGGCCCACCTCTGGGGCCAACGTCCTGACTTTC; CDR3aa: CASSFEGQRPTSGANVLTF
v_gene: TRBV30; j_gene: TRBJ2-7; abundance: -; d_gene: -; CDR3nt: TGTGCCTCGCTCCTCAAGGGCTCCTACGAGCAGTACTTC; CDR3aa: CASLLKGSYEQYF
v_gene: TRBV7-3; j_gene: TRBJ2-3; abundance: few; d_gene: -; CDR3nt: TGTGCCAGCAGCTTACTCGCAGGGAGCACAGATACGCAGTATTTT; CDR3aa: CASSLLAGSTDTQYF
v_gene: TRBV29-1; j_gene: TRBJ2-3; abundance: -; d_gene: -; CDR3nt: TGCAGCTTTTCAGGGGAATTGGGCACAGATACGCAGTATTTT; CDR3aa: CSFSGELGTDTQYF
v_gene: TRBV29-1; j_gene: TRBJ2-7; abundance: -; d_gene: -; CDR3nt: TGCAGCGTTGCGGCAGGACCGTACGAGCAGTACTTC; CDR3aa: CSVAAGPYEQYF
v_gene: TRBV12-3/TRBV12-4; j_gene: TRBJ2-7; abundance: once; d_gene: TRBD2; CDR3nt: TGTGCCAGCAGTTTAGGAGCGGGAGGCTACGAGCAGTACTTC; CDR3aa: CASSLGAGGYEQYF
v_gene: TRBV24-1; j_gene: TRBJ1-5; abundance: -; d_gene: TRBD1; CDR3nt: TGTGCCACCAGCGACGTGGGGACAGGGAATCTGCCCCAGCATTTT; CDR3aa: CATSDVGTGNLPQHF
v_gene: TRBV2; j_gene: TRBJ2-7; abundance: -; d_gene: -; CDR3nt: TGTGCCAGCAAGACTATACAGGCCTCCTACGAGCAGTACTTC; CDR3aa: CASKTIQASYEQYF
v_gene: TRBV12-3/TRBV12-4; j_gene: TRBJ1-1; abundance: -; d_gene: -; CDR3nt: TGTGCCAGCAAGGACAGGAACACTGAAGCTTTCTTT; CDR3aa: CASKDRNTEAFF
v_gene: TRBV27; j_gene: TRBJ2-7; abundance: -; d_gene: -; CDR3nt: TGTGCCAGCCGCCTTTTTAATACCTACGAGCAGTACTTC; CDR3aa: CASRLFNTYEQYF
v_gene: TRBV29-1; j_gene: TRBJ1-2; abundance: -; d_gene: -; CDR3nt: TGCAGCGTTGTCGAGGGCTATGGCTACACCTTC; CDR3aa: CSVVEGYGYTF
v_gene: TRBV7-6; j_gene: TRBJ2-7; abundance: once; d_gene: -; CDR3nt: TGTGCCAGCAGCCGGAGCGGTCCCAACCTCTACGAGCAGTACTTC; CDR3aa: CASSRSGPNLYEQYF
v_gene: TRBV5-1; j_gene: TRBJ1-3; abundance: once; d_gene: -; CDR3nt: TGCGCCAGCAGCTCGGAGGGTAACTCTGGAAACACCATATATTTT; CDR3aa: CASSSEGNSGNTIYF
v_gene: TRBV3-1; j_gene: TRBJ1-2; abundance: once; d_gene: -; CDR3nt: TGTGCCAGCAGCCTACGGACAGCCTATGGCTACACCTTC; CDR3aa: CASSLRTAYGYTF